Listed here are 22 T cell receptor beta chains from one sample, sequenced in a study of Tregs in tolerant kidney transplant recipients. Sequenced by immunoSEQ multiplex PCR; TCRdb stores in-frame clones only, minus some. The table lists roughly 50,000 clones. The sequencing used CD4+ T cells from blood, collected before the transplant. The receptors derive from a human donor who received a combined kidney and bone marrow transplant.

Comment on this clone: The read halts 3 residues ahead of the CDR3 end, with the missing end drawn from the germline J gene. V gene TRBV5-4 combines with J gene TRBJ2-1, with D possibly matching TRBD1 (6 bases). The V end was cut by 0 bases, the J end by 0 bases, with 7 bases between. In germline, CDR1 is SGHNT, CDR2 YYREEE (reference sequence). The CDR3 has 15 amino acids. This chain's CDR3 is CASSLGGGSYNEQFF. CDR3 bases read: TGTGCCAGCAGCTTGGGAGGGGGCTCCTACAATGAG.

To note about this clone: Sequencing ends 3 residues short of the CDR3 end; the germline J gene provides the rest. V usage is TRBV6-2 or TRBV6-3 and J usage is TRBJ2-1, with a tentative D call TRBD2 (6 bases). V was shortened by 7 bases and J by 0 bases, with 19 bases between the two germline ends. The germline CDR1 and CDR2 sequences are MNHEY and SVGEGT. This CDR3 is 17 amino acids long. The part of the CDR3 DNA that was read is TGTGCCAGCACACGAGGTAGCGGAGCGAGCTCCTACAATGAG. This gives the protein CASTRGSGASSYNE. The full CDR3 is CASTRGSGASSYNEQFF.

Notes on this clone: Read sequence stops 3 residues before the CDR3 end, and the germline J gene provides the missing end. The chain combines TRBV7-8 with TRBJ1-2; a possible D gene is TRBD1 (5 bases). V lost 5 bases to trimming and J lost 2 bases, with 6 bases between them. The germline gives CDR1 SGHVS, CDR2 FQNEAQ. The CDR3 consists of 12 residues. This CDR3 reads CASSRQNYGYTF. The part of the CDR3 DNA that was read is TGTGCCAGCAGCCGACAGAACTATGGC.

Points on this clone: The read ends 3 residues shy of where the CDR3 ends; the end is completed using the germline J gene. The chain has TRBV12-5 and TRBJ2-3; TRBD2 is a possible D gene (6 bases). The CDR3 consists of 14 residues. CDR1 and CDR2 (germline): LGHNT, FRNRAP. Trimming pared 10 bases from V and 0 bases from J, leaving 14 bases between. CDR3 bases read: TGTGCTACCGAGGCGGGAACTAGCACAGATACG. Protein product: CATEAGTSTDT. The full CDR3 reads CATEAGTSTDTQYF.

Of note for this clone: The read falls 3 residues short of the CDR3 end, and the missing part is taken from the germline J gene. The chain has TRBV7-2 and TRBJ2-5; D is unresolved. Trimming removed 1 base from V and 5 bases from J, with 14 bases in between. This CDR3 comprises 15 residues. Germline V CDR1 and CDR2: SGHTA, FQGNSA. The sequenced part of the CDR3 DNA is TGTGCCAGCAGCTTAGGTCTTAGTTCGCTGGAGACC. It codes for CASSLGLSSLET. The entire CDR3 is CASSLGLSSLETQYF.

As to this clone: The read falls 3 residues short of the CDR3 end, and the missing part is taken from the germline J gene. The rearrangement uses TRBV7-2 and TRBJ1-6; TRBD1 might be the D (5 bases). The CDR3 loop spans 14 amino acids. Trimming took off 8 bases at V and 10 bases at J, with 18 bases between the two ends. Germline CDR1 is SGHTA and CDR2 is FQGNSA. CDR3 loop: CASGREYRGSPLHF. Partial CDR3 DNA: TGTGCCAGCGGGCGGGAGTATCGGGGGTCACCC.

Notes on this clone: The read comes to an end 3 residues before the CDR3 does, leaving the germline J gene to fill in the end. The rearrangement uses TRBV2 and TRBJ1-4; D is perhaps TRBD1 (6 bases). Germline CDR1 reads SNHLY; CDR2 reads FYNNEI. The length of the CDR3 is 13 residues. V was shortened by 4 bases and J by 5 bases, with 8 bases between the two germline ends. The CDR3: CASSGQGNEKLFF. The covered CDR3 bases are TGTGCCAGCAGTGGCCAGGGGAATGAAAAA.

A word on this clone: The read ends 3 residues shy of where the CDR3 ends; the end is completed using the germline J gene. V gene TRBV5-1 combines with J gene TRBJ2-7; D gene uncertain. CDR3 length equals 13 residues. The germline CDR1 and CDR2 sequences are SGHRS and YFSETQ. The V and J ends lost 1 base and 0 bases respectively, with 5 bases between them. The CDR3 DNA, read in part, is TGCGCCAGCAGCTTGTCTACCTCCTACGAG. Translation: CASSLSTSYE. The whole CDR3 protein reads CASSLSTSYEQYF. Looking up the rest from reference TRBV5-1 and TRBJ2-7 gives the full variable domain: KAGVTQTPRYLIKTRGQQVTLSCSPISGHRSVSWYQQTPGQGLQFLFEYFSETQRNKGNFPGRFSGRQFSNSRSEMNVSTLELGDSALYLCASSLSTSYEQYFGPGTRLTVT.

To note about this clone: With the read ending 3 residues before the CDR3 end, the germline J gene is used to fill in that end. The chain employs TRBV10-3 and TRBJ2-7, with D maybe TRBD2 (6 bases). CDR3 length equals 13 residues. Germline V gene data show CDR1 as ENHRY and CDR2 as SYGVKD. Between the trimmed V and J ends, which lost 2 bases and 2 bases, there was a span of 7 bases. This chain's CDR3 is CAISERLAYEQYF. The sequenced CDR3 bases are TGTGCCATCAGTGAGAGACTAGCCTACGAG.

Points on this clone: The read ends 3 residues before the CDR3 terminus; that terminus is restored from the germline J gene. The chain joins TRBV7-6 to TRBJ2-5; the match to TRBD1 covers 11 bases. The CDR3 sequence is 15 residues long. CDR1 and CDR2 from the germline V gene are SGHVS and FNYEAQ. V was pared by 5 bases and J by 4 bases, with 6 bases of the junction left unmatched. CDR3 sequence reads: CASSLGQGVGETQYF. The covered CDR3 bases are TGTGCCAGCAGCCTGGGACAGGGGGTGGGAGAGACC.

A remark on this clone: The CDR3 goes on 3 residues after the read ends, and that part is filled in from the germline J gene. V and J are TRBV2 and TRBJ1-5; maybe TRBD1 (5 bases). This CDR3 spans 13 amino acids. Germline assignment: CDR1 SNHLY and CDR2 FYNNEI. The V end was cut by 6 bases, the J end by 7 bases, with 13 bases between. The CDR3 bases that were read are TGTGCCAGCAGCTCCCAGGGTGGCCAGCCC. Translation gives CASSSQGGQP. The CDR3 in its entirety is CASSSQGGQPQHF.

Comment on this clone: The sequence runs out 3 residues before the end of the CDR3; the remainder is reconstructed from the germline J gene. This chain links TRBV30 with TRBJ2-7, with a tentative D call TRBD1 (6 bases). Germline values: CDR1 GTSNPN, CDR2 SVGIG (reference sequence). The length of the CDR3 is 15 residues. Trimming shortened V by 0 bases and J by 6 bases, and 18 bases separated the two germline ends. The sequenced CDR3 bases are TGTGCCTGGAGTGTATTACGAGGGGGAGAAACCGAG. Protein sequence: CAWSVLRGGETE. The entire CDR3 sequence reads CAWSVLRGGETEQYF.

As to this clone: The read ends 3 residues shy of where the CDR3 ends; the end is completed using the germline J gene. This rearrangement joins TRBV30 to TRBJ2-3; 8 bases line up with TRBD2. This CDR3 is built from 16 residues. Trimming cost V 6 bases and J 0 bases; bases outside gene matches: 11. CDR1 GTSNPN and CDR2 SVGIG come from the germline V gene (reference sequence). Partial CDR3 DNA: TGTGCCTGTCTTCCGGGACTAGAGTTTAGCACAGATACG. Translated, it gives CACLPGLEFSTDT. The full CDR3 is CACLPGLEFSTDTQYF.

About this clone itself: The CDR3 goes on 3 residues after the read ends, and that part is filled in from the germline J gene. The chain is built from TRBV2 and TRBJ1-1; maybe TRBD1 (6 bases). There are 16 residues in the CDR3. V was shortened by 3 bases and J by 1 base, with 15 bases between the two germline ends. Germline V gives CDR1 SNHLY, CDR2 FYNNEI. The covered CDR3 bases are TGTGCCAGCAGTGATGGCAGGGGAAAGGAGAACACTGAA. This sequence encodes CASSDGRGKENTE. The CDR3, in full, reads CASSDGRGKENTEAFF.

CDR3 amino acids: CASSLAPPGNSYNEQFF. The covered CDR3 bases are TGTGCCAGCAGCTTAGCCCCTCCGGGTAACTCCTACAATGAG. The chain is built from TRBV7-2 and TRBJ2-1; D uncertain. The read terminates 3 residues before the CDR3 end, so the remaining end is supplied by the germline J gene. CDR1 is SGHTA and CDR2 is FQGNSA in the germline V gene. The CDR3 is 17 amino acids. V lost 0 bases and J 0 bases, leaving 12 bases between the germline ends.

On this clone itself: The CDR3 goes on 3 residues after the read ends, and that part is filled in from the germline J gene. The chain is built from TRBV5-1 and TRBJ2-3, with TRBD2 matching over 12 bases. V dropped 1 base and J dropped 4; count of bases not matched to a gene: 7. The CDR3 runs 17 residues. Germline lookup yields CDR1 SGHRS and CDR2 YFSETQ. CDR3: CASSLSPSGRAADTQYF. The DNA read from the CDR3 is TGCGCCAGCAGCTTGTCCCCTAGCGGGAGGGCGGCAGATACG.

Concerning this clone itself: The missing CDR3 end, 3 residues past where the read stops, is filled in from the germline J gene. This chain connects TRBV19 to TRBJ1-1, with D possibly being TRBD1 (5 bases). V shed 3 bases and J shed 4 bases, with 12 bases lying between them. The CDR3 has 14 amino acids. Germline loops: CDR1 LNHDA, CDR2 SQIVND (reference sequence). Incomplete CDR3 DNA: TGTGCCAGTAGTATTAGCAGGGTCGGCACTGAA. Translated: CASSISRVGTE. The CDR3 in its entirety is CASSISRVGTEAFF.

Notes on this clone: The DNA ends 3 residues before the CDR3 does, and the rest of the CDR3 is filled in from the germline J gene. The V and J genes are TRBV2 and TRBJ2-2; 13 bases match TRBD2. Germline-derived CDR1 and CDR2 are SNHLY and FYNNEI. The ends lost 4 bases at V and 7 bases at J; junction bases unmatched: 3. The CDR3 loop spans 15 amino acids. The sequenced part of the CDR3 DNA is TGTGCCAGCAGTGGGGGACTAGCGGGACTCGGGGAG. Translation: CASSGGLAGLGE. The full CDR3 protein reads CASSGGLAGLGELFF.

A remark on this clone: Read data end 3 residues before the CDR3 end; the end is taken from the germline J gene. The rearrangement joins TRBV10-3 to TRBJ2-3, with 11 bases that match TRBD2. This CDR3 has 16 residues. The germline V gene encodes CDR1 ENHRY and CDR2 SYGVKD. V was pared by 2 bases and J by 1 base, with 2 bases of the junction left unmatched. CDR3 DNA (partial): TGTGCCATCAGTGAGACTAGCGGGGGAGGCACAGATACG. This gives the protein CAISETSGGGTDT. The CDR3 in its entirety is CAISETSGGGTDTQYF.

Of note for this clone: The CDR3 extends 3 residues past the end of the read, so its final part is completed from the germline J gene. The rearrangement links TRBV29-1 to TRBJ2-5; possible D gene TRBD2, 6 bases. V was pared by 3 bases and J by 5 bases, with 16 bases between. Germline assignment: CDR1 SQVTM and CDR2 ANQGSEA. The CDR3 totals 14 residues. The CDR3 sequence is CSVDSGVVTETQYF. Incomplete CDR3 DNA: TGCAGCGTTGATTCGGGGGTCGTTACGGAGACC.

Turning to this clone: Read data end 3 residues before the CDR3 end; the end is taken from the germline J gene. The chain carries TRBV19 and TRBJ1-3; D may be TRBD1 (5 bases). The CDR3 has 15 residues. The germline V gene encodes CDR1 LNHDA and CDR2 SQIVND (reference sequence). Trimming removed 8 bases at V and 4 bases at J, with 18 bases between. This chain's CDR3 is CASGDFLQSGNTIYF. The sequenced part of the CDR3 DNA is TGTGCCAGTGGGGACTTCTTACAGTCGGGAAACACC.

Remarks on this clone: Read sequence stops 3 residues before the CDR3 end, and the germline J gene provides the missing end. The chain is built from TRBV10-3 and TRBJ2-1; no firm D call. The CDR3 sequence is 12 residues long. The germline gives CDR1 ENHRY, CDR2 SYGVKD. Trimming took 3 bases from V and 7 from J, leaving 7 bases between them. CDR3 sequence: CAISETSNEQFF. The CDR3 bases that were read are TGTGCCATCAGTGAAACATCGAATGAG.